Shown below are 26 T cell receptor beta chains from a single sample sequenced in a study of type 1 regulatory T cells. TCRdb recomputed calls from the reads with MiXCR, one row per CDR3 protein. The data hold around 23,000 distinct CDR3 sequences, with around 47% observed a single time. No antigen is known for these receptors. The material sequenced was cultured T cells, either the whole culture or a sorted T cell fraction (not recorded which). The receptors stem from a human donor in good health.

This clonotype has only one observation. DNA of the CDR3: TGCAGCGTTTGGACTCGACAGACTTTACACGGGGAGCTGTTTTTT. Protein product: CSVWTRQTLHGELFF. This rearrangement joins TRBV29-1 to TRBJ2-2; D tentatively reads TRBD1 or TRBD2 (5 bases each). There are 15 residues in the CDR3. CDR1 and CDR2 from the germline V gene are SQVTM and ANQGSEA. Trimming removed 5 bases from V and 7 bases from J, with 20 bases in between.

The chain combines TRBV30 with TRBJ1-5; 7 bases are shared with TRBD1. J lost 3 bases, V lost 6 bases, and 5 bases had no gene match. The CDR3 is 13 amino acids. Germline CDR1 GTSNPN, CDR2 SVGIG (reference sequence). The CDR3 protein is CACRQGDNQPQHF. CDR3 nucleotides: TGTGCCTGCCGACAGGGAGACAATCAGCCCCAGCATTTT.

The gene calls are TRBV18 and TRBJ2-3; D gene uncertain. V was pared by 2 bases and J by 5 bases, with 5 bases between. The CDR3 sequence is 12 residues long. Germline values: CDR1 KGHSH, CDR2 LQKENI. DNA for the CDR3: TGTGCCAGCTCACCAAAGGAAGATACGCAGTATTTT. Its protein is CASSPKEDTQYF.

Note on this clonotype: A read error may explain this, as a much larger clone is one base away. This rearrangement joins TRBV5-6 to TRBJ1-5; TRBD1 agrees at 7 bases. J was trimmed by 7 bases and V by 1 base; bases with no gene match: 8. The germline gives CDR1 SGHDT, CDR2 YYEEEE. The CDR3 contains 15 residues. CDR3 nucleotide sequence: TGTGCCAGCAGCTTGCAAGGGGGCGCCGGGCAGCCCCAGCATTTT. Protein product: CASSLQGGAGQPQHF.

This clonotype has more than one count but fewer than ten. V usage is TRBV18 and J usage is TRBJ2-2; the D gene is possibly TRBD2 (6 bases). This CDR3 contains 15 residues. With 6 bases removed from V and 1 base from J, the gap between germline ends came to 12 bases. Germline V gene lookup returns CDR1 KGHSH and CDR2 LQKENI. The CDR3 DNA sequence: TGTGCCAGCTCTCCGGGACTGATGAACACCGGGGAGCTGTTTTTT. It is translated as CASSPGLMNTGELFF.

Within the sample, this clonotype is medium-sized. V gene TRBV10-3 combines with J gene TRBJ1-6; D is unclear. Per the germline V gene, CDR1 is ENHRY and CDR2 is SYGVKD. The CDR3 contains 16 residues. V was trimmed by 2 bases and J by 8 bases, leaving 16 bases between them. CDR3 protein: CAISENSPVGYSPLHF. The CDR3 DNA is TGTGCCATCAGTGAGAACAGTCCGGTGGGTTATTCACCCCTCCACTTT.

This clonotype is medium-sized by share. The chain is built from TRBV7-2 and TRBJ2-1; the D gene is possibly TRBD2 (6 bases). V lost 3 bases to trimming and J lost 5 bases, with 14 bases between them. CDR1 SGHTA and CDR2 FQGNSA come from the germline V gene. CDR3 length equals 15 residues. The DNA for the CDR3 is TGTGCCAGCAGCTTCGCTCGGCTAGCGAACAATGAGCAGTTCTTC. Translated: CASSFARLANNEQFF.

This clonotype was seen more than once but under ten times. The V and J genes are TRBV7-2 and TRBJ2-7; possible D gene TRBD2, 6 bases. Looked up from germline, CDR1 is SGHTA and CDR2 is FQGNSA. Deletions cut 7 bases from V and 0 bases from J, with 13 bases between. The CDR3 length is 14 residues. DNA for the CDR3: TGTGCCAGCACCCCCCGGGGGAACTCCTACGAGCAGTACTTC. Translating it yields CASTPRGNSYEQYF. The full variable domain, in which reference TRBV7-2 and TRBJ2-7 provide the parts outside the CDR3, is GAGVSQSPSNKVTEKGKDVELRCDPISGHTALYWYRQSLGQGLEFLIYFQGNSAPDKSGLPSDRFSAERTGGSVSTLTIQRTQQEDSAVYLCASTPRGNSYEQYFGPGTRLTVT.

This clonotype is labeled as medium-sized (0.01 to 0.1%). The chain uses TRBV5-5 and TRBJ1-3; D uncertain. The germline V gene has CDR1 SGHKS and CDR2 YYEKEE (reference sequence). The CDR3 extends over 16 amino acids. Deletions cut 4 bases from V and 4 bases from J, with 18 bases between. The CDR3 DNA is TGTGCCAGCAGCGACCAACTTAACCTGGAAGGAAACACCATATATTTT. Its protein product is CASSDQLNLEGNTIYF.

With regard to this clonotype: A much larger clone differs by one base, so this may be a read error. This chain joins TRBV7-8 and TRBJ2-1; D remains ambiguous. Germline V lookup: CDR1 SGHVS, CDR2 FQNEAQ. The CDR3 spans 17 residues. The CDR3 protein is CACSPFVKASSYNEQFF. The CDR3 DNA reads as TGTGCCTGCAGCCCTTTTGTGAAGGCAAGCTCCTACAATGAGCAGTTCTTC.

The rearrangement joins TRBV2 to TRBJ2-5, with 13 bases matching TRBD2. Trimming took 6 bases from V and 3 from J; bases not matched to a gene: 4. This CDR3 spans 15 amino acids. Germline CDR1 and CDR2: SNHLY and FYNNEI. CDR3 nucleotide sequence: TGTGCCAGCAGAACCGGGACTAGCGGGGAAGAGACCCAGTACTTC. Encoded protein: CASRTGTSGEETQYF. Full variable domain (rest looked up from reference TRBV2 and TRBJ2-5): EPEVTQTPSHQVTQMGQEVILRCVPISNHLYFYWYRQILGQKVEFLVSFYNNEISEKSEIFDDQFSVERPDGSNFTLKIRSTKLEDSAMYFCASRTGTSGEETQYFGPGTRLLVL.

The V and J genes are TRBV6-5 and TRBJ1-1; D not certain. V was cut by 3 bases and J by 9 bases, with 14 bases left in between. This CDR3 is built from 13 residues. Germline V gene sequence: CDR1 MNHEY, CDR2 SVGAGI. CDR3 loop: CASSYPVGEKAFF. The CDR3, as DNA: TGTGCCAGCAGTTATCCCGTCGGGGAAAAAGCTTTCTTT.

The CDR3 protein is CASSLGSAPVEQFF. DNA of the CDR3: TGTGCCAGCAGCTTAGGCTCGGCCCCGGTTGAGCAGTTCTTC. V usage is TRBV7-9 and J usage is TRBJ2-1; D is unresolved. V was pared by 1 base and J by 9 bases, with 13 bases between. The germline gives CDR1 SEHNR, CDR2 FQNEAQ (reference sequence). The CDR3 runs 14 residues.

The V and J genes are TRBV5-1 and TRBJ2-2; TRBD1 aligns across 8 bases. Germline V CDR1 and CDR2: SGHRS, YFSETQ. The CDR3 has 18 amino acids. Losses at the gene ends were 4 bases for V and 6 bases for J; bases not matched to a gene: 17. The CDR3 loop is CASSTATGANLLPGELFF. In DNA, the CDR3 is TGCGCCAGCAGCACAGCGACAGGGGCCAACCTCTTGCCCGGGGAGCTGTTTTTT.

This clonotype was counted many times. The chain links TRBV6-5 to TRBJ1-5; 7 bases map to TRBD1. In germline, CDR1 is MNHEY, CDR2 SVGAGI. J lost 1 base, V lost 6 bases, and 9 bases had no gene match. There are 16 residues in the CDR3. In DNA form, the CDR3 reads TGTGCCAGCAGCGAGACAGGGCTCTGGAGCAATCAGCCCCAGCATTTT. It specifies CASSETGLWSNQPQHF.

The sample holds one count of this clonotype. V and J are TRBV6-6 and TRBJ2-6; 7 bases match TRBD2. Germline V CDR1 and CDR2: MNHNY, SVGAGI (reference sequence). Trimming cost V 0 bases and J 1 base; bases outside gene matches: 6. The CDR3 has 18 residues. The CDR3 DNA is TGTGCCAGCAGTTACTCGGGAGGGTTCCTTTCTGGGGCCAACGTCCTGACTTTC. Protein product: CASSYSGGFLSGANVLTF.

This chain connects TRBV6-5 to TRBJ1-1, with D unclear. Germline V lookup: CDR1 MNHEY, CDR2 SVGAGI. The germline V and J ends were trimmed by 7 bases and 0 bases, with 9 bases remaining between them. CDR3 length equals 13 residues. The CDR3 loop is CASTPTLNTEAFF. The CDR3 region has the DNA TGTGCCAGCACCCCGACACTGAACACTGAAGCTTTCTTT.

The gene calls are TRBV18 and TRBJ1-4; maybe TRBD1 (6 bases). The CDR3 extends over 19 amino acids. The germline CDR1 and CDR2 sequences are KGHSH and LQKENI. V lost 2 bases and J lost 3, with 22 bases in between. CDR3 coding DNA: TGTGCCAGCTCACCATTTTCGGGGGCAAGTCTCGTGGCTAATGAAAAACTGTTTTTT. Its protein is CASSPFSGASLVANEKLFF.

The chain employs TRBV4-1 and TRBJ1-1; D not resolved. CDR1 and CDR2 (germline): MGHRA, YSYEKL. The CDR3 runs 17 residues. Trimming cost V 0 bases and J 4 bases, with 18 bases left between them. The CDR3 DNA reads TGCGCCAGCAGCCAAGATGACGGCAGTACGAAGGTCACTGAAGCTTTCTTT. Protein product: CASSQDDGSTKVTEAFF.

In this sample, this clonotype is medium-sized. The rearrangement uses TRBV7-9 and TRBJ1-2; possibly TRBD1 for D (5 bases). V was cut by 2 bases and J by 6 bases, with 10 bases left in between. The CDR3 loop spans 13 amino acids. Germline V gene lookup returns CDR1 SEHNR and CDR2 FQNEAQ (reference sequence). The CDR3 loop is CASSLQGWDGYTF. For the CDR3, the DNA is TGTGCCAGCAGCTTACAGGGCTGGGATGGCTACACCTTC. The full variable domain, with the rest looked up from reference TRBV7-9 and TRBJ1-2, is DTGVSQNPRHKITKRGQNVTFRCDPISEHNRLYWYRQTLGQGPEFLTYFQNEAQLEKSRLLSDRFSAERPKGSFSTLEIQRTEQGDSAMYLCASSLQGWDGYTFGSGTRLTVV.

The chain uses TRBV20-1 and TRBJ2-7; 8 bases agree with TRBD1. Germline lookup yields CDR1 DFQATT and CDR2 SNEGSKA (reference sequence). Losses at the gene ends were 4 bases for V and 2 bases for J; bases not matched to a gene: 4. This CDR3 region has 13 residues. The CDR3 sequence: CSATVRGPYEQYF. The CDR3 DNA follows: TGCAGTGCTACCGTCAGGGGGCCCTACGAGCAGTACTTC.

J is TRBJ1-4 and V is TRBV28, with 12 positions matching TRBD1. V shed 7 bases and J 1 base; nucleotides not matched to a gene: 10. Germline V gene lookup returns CDR1 MDHEN and CDR2 SYDVKM. The CDR3 is 18 residues long. As DNA, the CDR3 is TGTGCCAGCACCAGCCCAGGGGACAGGGGGCGAACTAATGAAAAACTGTTTTTT. Protein product: CASTSPGDRGRTNEKLFF.

The rearrangement links TRBV7-2 to TRBJ2-2; 9 bases are a match to TRBD2. This CDR3 spans 17 amino acids. CDR1 and CDR2 (germline): SGHTA, FQGNSA. V was clipped by 1 base and J by 5 bases; unmatched bases: 8. The CDR3 region is CASSLEALAGITGELFF. The CDR3 region has the DNA TGTGCCAGCAGCTTAGAAGCCCTAGCGGGGATTACCGGGGAGCTGTTTTTT.

This chain links TRBV5-1 with TRBJ1-1, with D possibly TRBD1 on 6 matching bases. The CDR3 contains 13 residues. The ends were cut back, 4 bases at V and 8 bases at J, with 15 bases in the middle. Germline CDR1 and CDR2: SGHRS and YFSETQ. CDR3 DNA: TGCGCCAGCAGCGGTACAGGGAGAGGCGAAGCTTTCTTT. Residues: CASSGTGRGEAFF.

The chain is built from TRBV6-5 and TRBJ2-4; 7 bases map to TRBD1. V was pared by 4 bases and J by 7 bases, with 7 bases of the junction left unmatched. In germline, CDR1 is MNHEY, CDR2 SVGAGI. The CDR3 has 14 residues. The CDR3 DNA sequence: TGTGCCAGCAGTTCCCAACGACAGGGTAACATTCAGTACTTC. It yields the protein CASSSQRQGNIQYF.

In its sample, this clonotype was seen a few times. The chain carries TRBV19 and TRBJ2-7; TRBD1 matches 7 bases. Looked up from germline, CDR1 is LNHDA and CDR2 is SQIVND (reference sequence). The CDR3 totals 15 residues. Trimming took 3 bases from V and 3 from J; bases not matched to a gene: 8. The CDR3 here is CASSIVAQGNYEQYF. In DNA, the CDR3 is TGTGCCAGTAGTATCGTAGCACAGGGGAACTACGAGCAGTACTTC.